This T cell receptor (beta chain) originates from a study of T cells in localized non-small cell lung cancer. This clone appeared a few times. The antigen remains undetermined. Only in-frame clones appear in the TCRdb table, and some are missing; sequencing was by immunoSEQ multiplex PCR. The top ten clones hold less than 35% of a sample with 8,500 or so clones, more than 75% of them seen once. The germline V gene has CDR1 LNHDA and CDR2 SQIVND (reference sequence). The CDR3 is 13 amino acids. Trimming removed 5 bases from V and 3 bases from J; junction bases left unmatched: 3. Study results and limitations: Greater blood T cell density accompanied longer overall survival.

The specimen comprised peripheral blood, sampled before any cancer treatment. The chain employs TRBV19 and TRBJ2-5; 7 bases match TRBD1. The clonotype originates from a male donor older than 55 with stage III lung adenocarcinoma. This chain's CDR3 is CASSGTGEETQYF. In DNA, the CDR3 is TGTGCCAGTAGTGGAACAGGGGAAGAGACCCAGTACTTC.